The 30 T cell receptor beta chains below all came from one sample that was sequenced in a study of Graves' ophthalmopathy and Graves' hyperthyroidism. The sequenced template was RNA, covering the TCR beta CDR3 region. HTBI primers were employed in first-round RT-PCR, then a second-round multiplex PCR followed. One entry per CDR3 protein results from TCRdb running MiXCR on the multiplex PCR reads. The data show over 500,000 distinct CDR3 sequences, 22% seen once. Material: peripheral blood. These receptors were taken from a young woman with stable Graves' hyperthyroidism. Some clones in this sample may be carry-over from other donors' samples.

This clonotype was counted many times. The gene calls are TRBV6-1 and TRBJ2-7; 13 nucleotides agree with TRBD2. V gave up 2 bases and J gave up 4 bases; unmatched junction bases: 2. Germline CDR1 reads MNHNS; CDR2 reads SASEGT. There are 15 residues in the CDR3. CDR3 sequence: CASSEPGLAGYEQYF. The CDR3 DNA reads as TGTGCCAGCAGTGAACCGGGACTAGCGGGGTACGAGCAGTACTTC.

This clonotype was counted at least ten times. The chain employs TRBV4-2 and TRBJ2-7; 11 bases agree with TRBD2. Germline V gives CDR1 LGHNA, CDR2 YNFKEQ. CDR3 length equals 14 residues. The trim removed 4 bases at V and 5 bases at J, leaving 4 bases unmatched. DNA of the CDR3: TGTGCCAGCAGCCTAGGGACTAGCGGACACGAGCAGTACTTC. Protein sequence: CASSLGTSGHEQYF.

This clonotype has a count of ten or more. V and J are TRBV5-1 and TRBJ1-6, with D tentatively TRBD1 (6 bases). V was shortened by 0 bases and J by 5 bases, with 9 bases between the two germline ends. The V gene's germline CDR1 is SGHRS and CDR2 YFSETQ. This CDR3 contains 15 residues. The CDR3: CASSLEGQDNSPLHF. For the CDR3, the DNA is TGCGCCAGCAGCTTGGAGGGACAAGATAATTCACCCCTCCACTTT.

The V gene is TRBV28, the J gene TRBJ2-6, with 7 bases fitting TRBD1. Per the germline V gene, CDR1 is MDHEN and CDR2 is SYDVKM. The V and J ends lost 4 bases and 2 bases, in that order; junction bases with no gene match: 2. This CDR3 has 15 amino acids. The CDR3 loop reads CASSSTGAGANVLTF. DNA of the CDR3: TGTGCCAGCAGTTCAACAGGGGCTGGGGCCAACGTCCTGACTTTC.

This rearrangement joins TRBV13 to TRBJ2-2, with D possibly being TRBD1 (6 bases). Germline V lookup: CDR1 PRHDT, CDR2 FYEKMQ (reference sequence). Trimming took off 3 bases at V and 1 base at J, with 15 bases between the two ends. This CDR3 comprises 17 residues. This CDR3 reads CASSLNYRARNTGELFF. CDR3 nucleotide sequence: TGTGCCAGCAGCTTGAATTACAGGGCGAGGAACACCGGGGAGCTGTTTTTT. The variable domain in full, with the rest retrieved from reference TRBV13 and TRBJ2-2, is AAGVIQSPRHLIKEKRETATLKCYPIPRHDTVYWYQQGPGQDPQFLISFYEKMQSDKGSIPDRFSAQQFSDYHSELNMSSLELGDSALYFCASSLNYRARNTGELFFGEGSRLTVL.

This clonotype has a count of ten or more. The V and J genes are TRBV20-1 and TRBJ2-7; 10 bases map to TRBD2. This CDR3 spans 15 amino acids. V lost 3 bases to trimming and J lost 6 bases; unmatched junction nucleotides: 11. The germline V gene encodes CDR1 DFQATT and CDR2 SNEGSKA (reference sequence). The CDR3 sequence is CSASPGAGGISEQYF. CDR3 bases: TGCAGTGCTAGCCCTGGAGCGGGGGGGATCTCCGAGCAGTACTTC.

The chain combines TRBV2 with TRBJ2-5; TRBD1 matches 8 bases. The CDR3 consists of 14 residues. The germline CDR1 and CDR2 sequences are SNHLY and FYNNEI. V shed 6 bases and J 1 base; nucleotides not matched to a gene: 4. The CDR3 is CASRIGQGQETQYF. CDR3 bases: TGTGCCAGCAGAATTGGACAGGGCCAAGAGACCCAGTACTTC.

J is TRBJ2-2 and V is TRBV12-3 or TRBV12-4; D is perhaps TRBD1 (6 bases). The CDR3 spans 14 residues. V was cut by 3 bases and J by 4 bases, with 9 bases left in between. CDR3 sequence: CASSFLGATGELFF. The CDR3 nucleotides are TGTGCCAGCAGTTTCCTGGGGGCCACCGGGGAGCTGTTTTTT.

The rearrangement links TRBV7-2 to TRBJ1-2; D is possibly TRBD1 (6 bases). Trimming took 3 bases from V and 11 from J, leaving 13 bases between them. This CDR3 is built from 12 residues. Germline V lookup: CDR1 SGHTA, CDR2 FQGNSA. The CDR3 reads CASSFGQSRYTF. CDR3 in DNA: TGTGCCAGCAGCTTCGGACAGTCTCGGTACACCTTC.

This clonotype came up many times. The CDR3 region is CASSSDQRSTIYF. CDR3 bases: TGTGCCAGCAGCTCGGATCAGCGGAGCACCATATATTTT. The rearrangement links TRBV11-2 to TRBJ1-3; D not resolved. The CDR3 extends over 13 amino acids. The germline V gene encodes CDR1 SGHAT and CDR2 FQNNGV. Trimming took 4 bases from V and 9 from J, leaving 13 bases between them.

This clonotype was counted at least ten times. The V and J genes are TRBV12-3 or TRBV12-4 and TRBJ2-5; TRBD1 agrees at 10 bases. The junction had 4 bases not matched to a gene; V was cut back by 4 bases and J by 5 bases. This CDR3 is built from 14 residues. For the CDR3, the DNA is TGTGCCAGCAGTTACGGGGACAGGGGTGAGACCCAGTACTTC. It codes for CASSYGDRGETQYF.

In this sample, this clonotype turned up many times. V gene TRBV29-1 combines with J gene TRBJ1-1; 7 bases line up with TRBD1. J lost 1 base, V lost 6 bases, and 2 bases had no gene match. Germline loops: CDR1 SQVTM, CDR2 ANQGSEA. The CDR3 loop spans 12 amino acids. Written as DNA, the CDR3 is TGCAGCGTCAACAGGGGGAACACTGAAGCTTTCTTT. Translation gives CSVNRGNTEAFF.

This clonotype occurred many times. CDR3 DNA sequence: TGTGCCAGCATGAAAGTGGAGGGGGCCAACGTCCTGACTTTC. It translates to CASMKVEGANVLTF. The J gene is TRBJ2-6, the V gene TRBV2; no definite D call. CDR3 length: 14 residues. Germline-derived CDR1 and CDR2 are SNHLY and FYNNEI. Trimming shortened V by 7 bases and J by 4 bases, and 11 bases separated the two germline ends.

The chain carries TRBV4-1 and TRBJ2-2; no clear D gene. Trimming cost V 0 bases and J 7 bases, with 9 bases left between them. Germline CDR1 is MGHRA and CDR2 is YSYEKL. CDR3 length: 14 residues. This chain's CDR3 is CASSQDLVSGELFF. CDR3 in DNA: TGCGCCAGCAGCCAAGATCTGGTTAGCGGGGAGCTGTTTTTT.

This clonotype has ten or more counts. This chain uses TRBV4-1 with TRBJ2-7; D remains ambiguous. The CDR3 length is 15 residues. The ends were cut back, 1 base at V and 2 bases at J, with 12 bases in the middle. Germline CDR1 and CDR2: MGHRA and YSYEKL. CDR3 nucleotides: TGCGCCAGCAGCCAAGTCTTGGGTCGGACCTACGAGCAGTACTTC. It yields the protein CASSQVLGRTYEQYF.

The chain recombines TRBV12-3 or TRBV12-4 with TRBJ2-7; D is ambiguous. The CDR3 has 13 residues. V was cut by 5 bases and J by 2 bases, with 10 bases left in between. Here the CDR3 DNA reads TGTGCCAGCAGTCCGCGCCGGACCTACGAGCAGTACTTC. This encodes CASSPRRTYEQYF.

This clonotype was picked up many times. The V and J genes are TRBV6-1 and TRBJ1-2, with 8 bases lining up with TRBD1. Germline V CDR1 and CDR2: MNHNS, SASEGT. The CDR3 runs to 17 residues. V lost 0 bases, J lost 2 bases, and 8 bases stayed unmatched. CDR3 nucleotides: TGTGCCAGCAGTGAAGCCGAGGTCCACAGGGGGAACTATGGCTACACCTTC. This codes for CASSEAEVHRGNYGYTF.

V gene TRBV6-5 combines with J gene TRBJ1-2; the match to TRBD1 covers 7 bases. This CDR3 is built from 14 residues. Germline-derived CDR1 and CDR2 are MNHEY and SVGAGI. V lost 3 bases and J lost 4; bases outside the gene matches: 5. The CDR3 DNA is TGTGCCAGCAGTTATAACAGGGGCCTCTATGGCTACACCTTC. Translating gives CASSYNRGLYGYTF.

Many counts were recorded for this clonotype. V usage is TRBV5-1 and J usage is TRBJ2-5; 11 bases line up with TRBD1. This CDR3 is 15 amino acids long. Losses at the gene ends were 0 bases for V and 4 bases for J; bases not matched to a gene: 2. CDR1 and CDR2 from the germline V gene are SGHRS and YFSETQ. CDR3 sequence (DNA): TGCGCCAGCAGCTTGGGGACAGGGGGCCGAGAGACCCAGTACTTC. It translates to CASSLGTGGRETQYF.

There are many counts of this clonotype. The rearrangement uses TRBV6-1 and TRBJ1-2; D is possibly TRBD1 (5 bases). V gave up 1 base and J gave up 8 bases, with 20 bases separating them. Germline loops: CDR1 MNHNS, CDR2 SASEGT. The length of the CDR3 is 16 residues. The DNA of the CDR3 is TGTGCCAGCAGTGAAGATGTTTTTTTGGGGGGAAAAGGCTACACCTTC. Translating gives CASSEDVFLGGKGYTF.

This clonotype was picked up many times. The chain combines TRBV12-3 or TRBV12-4 with TRBJ2-7, with D perhaps given as TRBD1 or TRBD2 (5 bases each). V was cut by 3 bases and J by 3 bases, with 15 bases left in between. CDR3 size: 15 residues. In nucleotides, the CDR3 is TGTGCCAGCAGTTTGGGCCAGGGTGGGGGCTACGAGCAGTACTTC. It translates to CASSLGQGGGYEQYF.

The chain links TRBV6-1 to TRBJ2-5, with 7 bases matching TRBD1. Germline trimming cut 2 bases from V and 4 bases from J; bases unmatched to any gene: 10. This CDR3 has 16 residues. The germline CDR1 and CDR2 sequences are MNHNS and SASEGT. The CDR3 region has the DNA TGTGCCAGCAGTGAACAGGGGGATTGGGAAGCAGAGACCCAGTACTTC. This sequence encodes CASSEQGDWEAETQYF.

This clonotype was counted ten times or more. The chain couples TRBV7-2 to TRBJ1-1, with D tentatively TRBD1 (5 bases). Deletions cut 5 bases from V and 2 bases from J, with 15 bases between. The CDR3 consists of 15 residues. Germline-derived CDR1 and CDR2 are SGHTA and FQGNSA. The CDR3 loop reads CASSPIAGVNTEAFF. CDR3 nucleotides: TGTGCCAGCAGCCCCATCGCGGGGGTCAACACTGAAGCTTTCTTT. The variable domain in full, completed from reference TRBV7-2 and TRBJ1-1, reads GAGVSQSPSNKVTEKGKDVELRCDPISGHTALYWYRQSLGQGLEFLIYFQGNSAPDKSGLPSDRFSAERTGGSVSTLTIQRTQQEDSAVYLCASSPIAGVNTEAFFGQGTRLTVV.

This clonotype was recorded at least ten times. This chain uses TRBV20-1 with TRBJ2-5; tentative D call: TRBD1 (5 bases). CDR3 length equals 13 residues. Germline CDR1 and CDR2: DFQATT and SNEGSKA (reference sequence). The V end was cut by 6 bases, the J end by 2 bases, with 13 bases between. DNA of the CDR3: TGCAGTGCCAACTACAGGTCTCAAGAGACCCAGTACTTC. Its translation is CSANYRSQETQYF.

This clonotype was found many times. The rearrangement links TRBV20-1 to TRBJ2-5; tentatively, D is TRBD1 or TRBD2 (5 bases each). Germline CDR1 is DFQATT and CDR2 is SNEGSKA (reference sequence). The CDR3 is made up of 14 amino acids. Trimming left V 4 bases short and J 5 bases short, with 17 bases between. The CDR3 DNA follows: TGCAGTGCTACGGGGCCTTACGGCGGGGAGACCCAGTACTTC. Encoded protein: CSATGPYGGETQYF.

V is TRBV10-2 and J is TRBJ1-2; tentatively, D is TRBD1 (5 bases). The germline V and J ends were trimmed by 0 bases and 10 bases, with 15 bases remaining between them. The V gene's germline CDR1 is WSHSY and CDR2 SAAADI. The CDR3 extends over 14 amino acids. The DNA for the CDR3 is TGCGCCAGCAGTGAGTCGCGGACAACGGGAACCTACACCTTC. Translated: CASSESRTTGTYTF.

This clonotype was seen many times. The V gene is TRBV12-3 or TRBV12-4, the J gene TRBJ2-7; a weak D match, TRBD1 (7 bases). V lost 6 bases to trimming and J lost 3 bases, with 15 bases between them. The CDR3 covers 14 residues. CDR3 DNA sequence: TGTGCCAGCAGCGACGGAGGGGGCTACTACGAGCAGTACTTC. Translated, it gives CASSDGGGYYEQYF.

The chain uses TRBV18 and TRBJ1-1; D is ambiguous. Germline CDR1 KGHSH, CDR2 LQKENI. There are 14 residues in the CDR3. Trimming removed 3 bases from V and 6 bases from J, with 14 bases in between. CDR3 DNA sequence: TGTGCCAGCTCACCTCCCTTACCCAAGGCTGAAGCTTTCTTT. Protein product: CASSPPLPKAEAFF.

There are a few counts of this clonotype. The chain uses TRBV3-1 and TRBJ2-7, with 8 bases identical to TRBD1. Trimming at V came to 4 bases and at J to 2 bases, leaving 7 bases not matched to a gene. Germline CDR1 reads LGHDT; CDR2 reads YNNKEL (reference sequence). The CDR3 is 15 residues long. The CDR3 nucleotides read TGTGCCAGCAGCCGAGGGACAGGAGGGGCCTACGAGCAGTACTTC. Translated, it gives CASSRGTGGAYEQYF.

The table lists this clonotype with a few counts. This chain uses TRBV30 with TRBJ1-1; tentatively, D is TRBD1 (5 bases). Trimming cost V 2 bases and J 7 bases, with 8 bases left between them. The CDR3 runs 11 residues. In germline, CDR1 is GTSNPN, CDR2 SVGIG (reference sequence). CDR3 amino acids: CAWSPGFEAFF. The CDR3 DNA is TGTGCCTGGAGTCCAGGGTTTGAAGCTTTCTTT.